The sequence of this TCR beta chain was determined in a study of neoadjuvant anti-PD-1 for oral cavity cancer. The CDR3 totals 13 residues. Trimming removed 3 bases at V and 1 base at J, with 6 bases between. CDR1 LNHDA and CDR2 SQIVND come from the germline V gene (reference sequence). Generated by immunoSEQ multiplex PCR, the TCRdb table keeps only in-frame clones and is missing some. Among under 15,000 clones listed, about 61% were seen once. The time point: after neoadjuvant nivolumab, at surgical resection. The chain combines TRBV19 with TRBJ2-5, with D unresolved. The material was PBMCs, obtained after nivolumab (anti-PD-1) treatment. The source is a person aged 40 to 85 with oral cavity squamous cell carcinoma. CDR3 loop: CASSIRTQETQYF. Here the CDR3 DNA reads TGTGCCAGTAGTATTCGGACCCAAGAGACCCAGTACTTC.